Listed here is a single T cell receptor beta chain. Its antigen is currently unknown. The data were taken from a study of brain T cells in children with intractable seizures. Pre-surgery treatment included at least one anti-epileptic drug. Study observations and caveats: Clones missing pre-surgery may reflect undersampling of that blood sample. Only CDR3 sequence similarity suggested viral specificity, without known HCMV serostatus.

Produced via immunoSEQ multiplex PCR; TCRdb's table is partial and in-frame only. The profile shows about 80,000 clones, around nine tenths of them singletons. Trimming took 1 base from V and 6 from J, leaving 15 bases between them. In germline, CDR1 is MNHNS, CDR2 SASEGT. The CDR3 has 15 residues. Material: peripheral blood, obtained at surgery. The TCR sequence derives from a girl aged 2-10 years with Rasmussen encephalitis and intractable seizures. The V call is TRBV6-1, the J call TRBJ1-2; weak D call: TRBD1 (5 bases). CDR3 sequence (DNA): TGTGCCAGCAGTGAAGGGAGGGACCTCTTCGATGGCTACACCTTC. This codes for CASSEGRDLFDGYTF.